These 2 T cell receptor beta chains came from one sample sequenced in a study of T-cell reconstitution after alpha-beta-depleted transplantation in children. The library targeted TCRbeta and was prepared with unique molecular identifiers. TCRdb independently ran MiXCR on the PCR reads; one entry per CDR3 protein. The sample records under 850,000 distinct CDR3 sequences, 13% being singletons. The sample consisted of PBMCs, taken before TCRalphabeta/CD19-depleted stem cell transplant. The receptor set was obtained from a girl aged 2-10 years with congenital amegakaryocytic thrombocytopenia, due to receive a stem cell transplant.

This clonotype was counted a few times. The chain uses TRBV18 and TRBJ2-7; D is uncertain. This CDR3 comprises 13 residues. V lost 1 base and J 3 bases, leaving 7 bases between the germline ends. CDR1 is KGHSH and CDR2 is LQKENI in the germline V gene. CDR3 nucleotides: TGTGCCAGCTCACCACAATTGAACTACGAGCAGTACTTC. This codes for CASSPQLNYEQYF.

At least ten counts were recorded for this clonotype. The CDR3 sequence is CSVDAGLADNEQFF. In nucleotides, the CDR3 is TGCAGTGTCGACGCGGGACTAGCTGACAATGAGCAGTTCTTC. The chain recombines TRBV20-1 with TRBJ2-1; TRBD2 agrees at 9 bases. J gave up 5 bases and V 7 bases, and 9 bases lay outside the gene matches. CDR3 length equals 14 residues. CDR1 DFQATT and CDR2 SNEGSKA come from the germline V gene (reference sequence).